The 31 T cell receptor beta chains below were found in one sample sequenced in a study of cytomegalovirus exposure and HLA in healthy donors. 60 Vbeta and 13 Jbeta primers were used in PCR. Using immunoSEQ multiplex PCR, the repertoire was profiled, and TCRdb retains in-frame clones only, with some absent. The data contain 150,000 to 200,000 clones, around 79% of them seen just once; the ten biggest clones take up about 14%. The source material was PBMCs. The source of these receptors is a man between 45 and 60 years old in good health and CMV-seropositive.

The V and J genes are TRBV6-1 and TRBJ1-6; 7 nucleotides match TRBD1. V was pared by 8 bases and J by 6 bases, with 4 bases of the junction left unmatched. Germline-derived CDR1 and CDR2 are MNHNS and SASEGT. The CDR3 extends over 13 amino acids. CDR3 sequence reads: CASLRDSNSPLHF. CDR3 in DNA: TGTGCCAGCCTCCGGGACAGTAATTCACCCCTCCACTTT.

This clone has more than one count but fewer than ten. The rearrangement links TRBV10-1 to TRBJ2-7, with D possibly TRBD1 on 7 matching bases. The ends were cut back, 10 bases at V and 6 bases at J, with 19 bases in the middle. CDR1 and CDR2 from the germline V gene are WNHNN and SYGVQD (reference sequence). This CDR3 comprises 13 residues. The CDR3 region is CATKTGRLFEQYV. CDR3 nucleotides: TGCGCCACTAAGACAGGGAGGCTATTCGAGCAGTACGTC.

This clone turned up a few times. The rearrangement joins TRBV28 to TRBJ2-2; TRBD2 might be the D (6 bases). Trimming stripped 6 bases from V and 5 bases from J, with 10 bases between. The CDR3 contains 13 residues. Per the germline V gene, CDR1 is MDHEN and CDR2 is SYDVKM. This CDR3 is CASRSGTTGELFF. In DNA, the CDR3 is TGTGCCAGCAGATCCGGGACTACCGGGGAGCTGTTTTTT.

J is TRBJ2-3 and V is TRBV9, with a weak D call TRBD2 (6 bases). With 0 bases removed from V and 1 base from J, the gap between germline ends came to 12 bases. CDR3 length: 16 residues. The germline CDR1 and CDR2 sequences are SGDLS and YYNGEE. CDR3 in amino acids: CASSVVWGGGTDTQYF. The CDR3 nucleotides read TGTGCCAGCAGCGTAGTCTGGGGCGGGGGCACAGATACGCAGTATTTT. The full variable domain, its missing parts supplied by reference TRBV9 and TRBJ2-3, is DSGVTQTPKHLITATGQRVTLRCSPRSGDLSVYWYQQSLDQGLQFLIQYYNGEERAKGNILERFSAQQFPDLHSELNLSSLELGDSALYFCASSVVWGGGTDTQYFGPGTRLTVL.

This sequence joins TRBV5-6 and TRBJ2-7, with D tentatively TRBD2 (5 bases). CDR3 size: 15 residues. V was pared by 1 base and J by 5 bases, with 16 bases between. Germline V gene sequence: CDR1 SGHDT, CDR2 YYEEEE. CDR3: CASSLRRPGSHEQYV. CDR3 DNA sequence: TGTGCCAGCAGCTTGAGGCGCCCGGGGAGCCACGAGCAGTACGTC.

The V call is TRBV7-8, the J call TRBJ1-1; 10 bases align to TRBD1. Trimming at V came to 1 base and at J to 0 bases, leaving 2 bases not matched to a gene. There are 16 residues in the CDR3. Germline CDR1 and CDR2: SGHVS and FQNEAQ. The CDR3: CASSLVDRGMNTEAFF. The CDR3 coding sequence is TGTGCCAGCAGCTTAGTGGACAGGGGGATGAACACTGAAGCTTTCTTT.

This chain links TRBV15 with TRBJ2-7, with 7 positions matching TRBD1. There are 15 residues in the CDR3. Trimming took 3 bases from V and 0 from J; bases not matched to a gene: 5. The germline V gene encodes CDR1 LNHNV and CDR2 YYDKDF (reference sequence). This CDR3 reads CATSSRDRSSYEQYF. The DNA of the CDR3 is TGTGCCACCAGCAGCCGGGACAGATCCTCCTACGAGCAGTACTTC.

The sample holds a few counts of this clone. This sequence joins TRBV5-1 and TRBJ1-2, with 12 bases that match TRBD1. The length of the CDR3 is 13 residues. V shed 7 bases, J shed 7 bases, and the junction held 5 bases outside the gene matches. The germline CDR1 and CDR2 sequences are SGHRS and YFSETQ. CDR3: CASGGQGAPGYTF. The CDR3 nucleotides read TGCGCCAGCGGGGGACAGGGGGCGCCTGGCTACACCTTC.

CDR3 DNA: TGTGCCAGCTCAAGCATAGGGGCATATAATTCACCCCTCCACTTT. Translated, it gives CASSSIGAYNSPLHF. J is TRBJ1-6 and V is TRBV18, with D perhaps matching TRBD1 (5 bases). CDR3 length: 15 amino acids. CDR1 and CDR2 (germline): KGHSH, LQKENI. Trimming pared 5 bases from V and 4 bases from J, leaving 12 bases between.

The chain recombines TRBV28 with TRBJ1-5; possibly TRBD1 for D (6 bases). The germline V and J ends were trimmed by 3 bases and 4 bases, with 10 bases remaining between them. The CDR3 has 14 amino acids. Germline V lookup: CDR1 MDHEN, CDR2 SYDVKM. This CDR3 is CASSFYRENQPQHF. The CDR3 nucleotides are TGTGCCAGCAGTTTCTACAGGGAGAATCAGCCCCAGCATTTT.

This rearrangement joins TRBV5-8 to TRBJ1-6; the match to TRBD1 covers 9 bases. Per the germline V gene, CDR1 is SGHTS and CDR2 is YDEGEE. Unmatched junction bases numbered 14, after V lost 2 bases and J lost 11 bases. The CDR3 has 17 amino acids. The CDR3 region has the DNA TGTGCCAGCAGCTTCGGACAGGGGTCCGGCCAATTTCCACCCCTCCACTTT. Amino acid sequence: CASSFGQGSGQFPPLHF.

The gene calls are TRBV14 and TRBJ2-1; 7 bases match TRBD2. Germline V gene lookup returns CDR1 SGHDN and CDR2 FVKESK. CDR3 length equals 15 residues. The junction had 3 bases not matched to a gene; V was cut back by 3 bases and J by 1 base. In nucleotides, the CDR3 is TGTGCCAGCAGCCATACGGGGGGATCCTACAATGAGCAGTTCTTC. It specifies CASSHTGGSYNEQFF.

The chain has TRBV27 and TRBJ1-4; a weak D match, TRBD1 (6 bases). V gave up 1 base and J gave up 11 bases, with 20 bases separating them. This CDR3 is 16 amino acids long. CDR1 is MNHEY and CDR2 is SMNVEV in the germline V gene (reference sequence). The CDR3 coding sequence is TGTGCCAGCAGTTTATATCCCGGACCCGACAGGCTTAAACTGTTTTTT. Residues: CASSLYPGPDRLKLFF.

The CDR3 here is CASSVATANTEAFF. Written as DNA, the CDR3 is TGTGCCAGCAGCGTAGCTACAGCCAACACTGAAGCTTTCTTT. The chain links TRBV9 to TRBJ1-1, with D hard to call. V was pared by 0 bases and J by 2 bases, with 8 bases between. The CDR3 has 14 residues. The germline V gene encodes CDR1 SGDLS and CDR2 YYNGEE.

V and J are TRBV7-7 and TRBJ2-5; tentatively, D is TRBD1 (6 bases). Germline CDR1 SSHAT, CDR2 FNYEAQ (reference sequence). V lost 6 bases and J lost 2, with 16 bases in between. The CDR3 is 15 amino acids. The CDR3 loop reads CASRRTNRAQETQYF. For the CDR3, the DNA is TGTGCCAGCAGACGGACGAACAGGGCACAAGAGACCCAGTACTTC.

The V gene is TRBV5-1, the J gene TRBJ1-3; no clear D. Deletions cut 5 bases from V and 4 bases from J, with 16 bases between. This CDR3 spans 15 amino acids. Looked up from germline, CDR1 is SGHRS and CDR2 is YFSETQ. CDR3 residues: CASSSTGNAGNTIYF. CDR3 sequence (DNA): TGCGCCAGCAGTTCTACGGGTAACGCCGGAAACACCATATATTTT.

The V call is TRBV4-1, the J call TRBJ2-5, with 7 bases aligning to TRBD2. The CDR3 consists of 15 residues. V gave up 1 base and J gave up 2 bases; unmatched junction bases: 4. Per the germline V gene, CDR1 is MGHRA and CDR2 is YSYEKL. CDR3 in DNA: TGCGCCAGCAGCCAAGCTAGCGGCCTACAAGAGACCCAGTACTTC. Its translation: CASSQASGLQETQYF.

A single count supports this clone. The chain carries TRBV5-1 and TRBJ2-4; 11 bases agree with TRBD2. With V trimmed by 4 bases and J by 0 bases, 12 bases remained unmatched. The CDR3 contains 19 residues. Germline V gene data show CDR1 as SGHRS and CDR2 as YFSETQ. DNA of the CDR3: TGCGCCAGCAGCCCAGAGCCGACTAGCGGGGCACTAGCCAAAAACATTCAGTACTTC. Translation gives CASSPEPTSGALAKNIQYF.

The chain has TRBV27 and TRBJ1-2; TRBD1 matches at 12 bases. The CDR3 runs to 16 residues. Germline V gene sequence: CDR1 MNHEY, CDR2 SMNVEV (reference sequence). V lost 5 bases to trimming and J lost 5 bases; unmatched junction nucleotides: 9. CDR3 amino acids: CASSPRDRGPSYGYTF. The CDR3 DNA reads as TGTGCCAGCAGTCCTAGGGACAGGGGGCCTTCTTATGGCTACACCTTC.

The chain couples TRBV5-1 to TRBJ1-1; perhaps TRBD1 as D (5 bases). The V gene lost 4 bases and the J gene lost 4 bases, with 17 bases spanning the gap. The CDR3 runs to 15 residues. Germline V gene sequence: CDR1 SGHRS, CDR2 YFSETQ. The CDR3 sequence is CASSGGMGSGTEAFF. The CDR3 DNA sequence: TGCGCCAGCAGCGGGGGGATGGGGAGCGGCACTGAAGCTTTCTTT.

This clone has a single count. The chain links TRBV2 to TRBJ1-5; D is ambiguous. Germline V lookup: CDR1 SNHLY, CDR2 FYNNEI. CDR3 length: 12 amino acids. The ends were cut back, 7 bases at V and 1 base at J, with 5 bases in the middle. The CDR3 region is CASMGSNQPQHF. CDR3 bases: TGTGCCAGCATGGGCAGCAATCAGCCCCAGCATTTT.

CDR3 nucleotide sequence: TGCGCCAGCAGCTTGGCCAAAACTCAAGTCAATGAGCAGTTCTTC. Translated, it gives CASSLAKTQVNEQFF. This sequence joins TRBV5-1 and TRBJ2-1; D ambiguous. The CDR3 is 15 residues long. Trimming cost V 0 bases and J 6 bases, with 13 bases left between them. CDR1 SGHRS and CDR2 YFSETQ come from the germline V gene.

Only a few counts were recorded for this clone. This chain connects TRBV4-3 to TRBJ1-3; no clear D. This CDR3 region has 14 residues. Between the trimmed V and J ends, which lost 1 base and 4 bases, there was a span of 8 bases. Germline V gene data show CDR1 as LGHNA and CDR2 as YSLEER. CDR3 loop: CASSQGASGNTIYF. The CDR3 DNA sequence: TGCGCCAGCAGCCAAGGGGCCAGCGGAAACACCATATATTTT.

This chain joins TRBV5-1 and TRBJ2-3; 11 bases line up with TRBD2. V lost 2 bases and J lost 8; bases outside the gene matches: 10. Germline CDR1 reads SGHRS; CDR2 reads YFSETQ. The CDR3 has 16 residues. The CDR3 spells CASSLGLAGGTGTQYF. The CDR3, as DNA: TGCGCCAGCAGCTTAGGTCTAGCGGGGGGCACTGGTACGCAGTATTTT. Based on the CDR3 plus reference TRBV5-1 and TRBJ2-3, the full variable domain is KAGVTQTPRYLIKTRGQQVTLSCSPISGHRSVSWYQQTPGQGLQFLFEYFSETQRNKGNFPGRFSGRQFSNSRSEMNVSTLELGDSALYLCASSLGLAGGTGTQYFGPGTRLTVL.

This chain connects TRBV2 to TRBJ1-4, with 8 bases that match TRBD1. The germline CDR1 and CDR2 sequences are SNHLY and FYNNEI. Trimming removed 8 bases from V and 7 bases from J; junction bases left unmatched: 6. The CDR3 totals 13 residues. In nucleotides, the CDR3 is TGTGCCAGCTCAGGGGGCCAGGTTGAAAAACTGTTTTTT. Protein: CASSGGQVEKLFF.

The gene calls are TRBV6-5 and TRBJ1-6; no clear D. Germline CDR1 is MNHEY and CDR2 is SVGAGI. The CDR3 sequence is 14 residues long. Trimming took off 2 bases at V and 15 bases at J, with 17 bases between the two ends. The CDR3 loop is CASSYGKTIRGLHF. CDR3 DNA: TGTGCCAGCAGTTACGGGAAGACTATCCGGGGCCTCCACTTT.

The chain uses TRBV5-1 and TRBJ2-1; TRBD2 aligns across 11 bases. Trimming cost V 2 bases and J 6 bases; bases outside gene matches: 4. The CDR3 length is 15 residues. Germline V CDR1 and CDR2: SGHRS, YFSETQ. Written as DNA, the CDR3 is TGCGCCAGCAGCTTTACTAGCGGGGGTGTCAATGAGCAGTTCTTC. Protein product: CASSFTSGGVNEQFF.

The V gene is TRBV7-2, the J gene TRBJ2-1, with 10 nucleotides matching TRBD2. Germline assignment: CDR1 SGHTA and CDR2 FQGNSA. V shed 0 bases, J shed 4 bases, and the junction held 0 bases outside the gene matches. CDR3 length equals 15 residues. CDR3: CASSLASGGYNEQFF. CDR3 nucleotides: TGTGCCAGCAGCTTAGCTAGCGGGGGGTACAATGAGCAGTTCTTC. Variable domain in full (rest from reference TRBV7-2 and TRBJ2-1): GAGVSQSPSNKVTEKGKDVELRCDPISGHTALYWYRQSLGQGLEFLIYFQGNSAPDKSGLPSDRFSAERTGGSVSTLTIQRTQQEDSAVYLCASSLASGGYNEQFFGPGTRLTVL.

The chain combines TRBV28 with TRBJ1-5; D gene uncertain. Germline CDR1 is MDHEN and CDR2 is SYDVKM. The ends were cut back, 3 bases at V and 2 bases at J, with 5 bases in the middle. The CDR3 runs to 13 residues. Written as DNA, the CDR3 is TGTGCCAGCAGTTTCTTTCGCAATCAGCCCCAGCATTTT. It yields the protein CASSFFRNQPQHF.

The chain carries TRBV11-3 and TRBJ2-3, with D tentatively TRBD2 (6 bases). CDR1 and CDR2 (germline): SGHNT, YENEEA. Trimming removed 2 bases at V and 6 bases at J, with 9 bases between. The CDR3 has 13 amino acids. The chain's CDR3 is CASSLWGRDTQYF. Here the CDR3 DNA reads TGTGCCAGCAGCTTATGGGGGAGGGATACGCAGTATTTT.

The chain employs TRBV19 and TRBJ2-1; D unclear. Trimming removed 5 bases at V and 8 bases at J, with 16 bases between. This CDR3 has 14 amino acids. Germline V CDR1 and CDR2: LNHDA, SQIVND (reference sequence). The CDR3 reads CASSPSVSSYEQFF. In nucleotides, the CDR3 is TGTGCCAGTAGTCCGTCGGTGAGTTCATATGAGCAGTTCTTC.